The clone carrying this T cell receptor (beta chain) was seen a single time. These data belong to a study of blood T cell repertoires in COVID-19. Per the study methods: Amplified reference gene primers provided the basis for estimating nucleated cell counts. Clones were read by immunoSEQ multiplex PCR, and TCRdb kept only the in-frame ones, dropping some. V and J calls and clone size are those listed in that table; D and trimming were worked out from the DNA. The sample records around 63,000 clones, 80% to 85% being singletons. CDR1 and CDR2 (germline): MNHNS, SASEGT. The junction had 3 bases not matched to a gene; V was cut back by 3 bases and J by 1 base. The CDR3 contains 15 residues.

The V and J genes are TRBV6-1 and TRBJ2-7; 10 bases are a match to TRBD2. The sample taken for sequencing was peripheral blood. The sequence came from a man aged 55 to 70 with COVID-19, enrolled during active disease. CDR3 residues: CASSDLAGVSYEQYF. As DNA, the CDR3 is TGTGCCAGCAGTGATCTAGCGGGAGTATCCTACGAGCAGTACTTC.